This T cell receptor beta chain was documented in a study of control samples from healthy donors and cancer patients. Trimming removed 7 bases at V and 5 bases at J, with 11 bases between. Germline-derived CDR1 and CDR2 are MDHEN and SYDVKM. The CDR3 contains 12 residues. Method: immunoSEQ multiplex PCR; TCRdb's copy keeps in-frame clones and lacks some. The sample carries fewer than 200,000 clones, approximately 92% recorded once. The chain recombines TRBV28 with TRBJ1-2; D is unresolved. Sequences were obtained from blood. This receptor was identified in a man between 18 and 35 years old in good health. The CDR3 DNA is TGTGCCAGCACCCCTGACAAATATGGCTACACCTTC. This translates into CASTPDKYGYTF.